Listed below are T cell receptor beta chains from one sample, sequenced in a study of cytomegalovirus exposure and HLA in healthy donors. Sequencing was performed with immunoSEQ multiplex PCR; in TCRdb, only in-frame clones are kept and a portion is missing. This table holds about 170,000 clones, almost 75% found once. The material sequenced was PBMCs. Receptors were obtained from a woman aged 18-29 years in good health and CMV-seropositive. Both conserved end residues are part of each CDR3. A D gene is named only where the DNA matches it firmly. The listing skips clone size in some rows; elsewhere it reads once, few, many or a size class.

V gene	J gene	clone size	D gene	CDR3 protein	CDR3 DNA
TRBV27	TRBJ2-7	NA	NA	CASKGQSSYEQYF	TGTGCCAGCAAAGGACAGAGCTCCTACGAGCAGTACTTC
TRBV18	TRBJ1-1	few	NA	CASSPAIPQAEAFF	TGTGCCAGCTCACCAGCAATTCCCCAGGCTGAAGCTTTCTTT
TRBV15	TRBJ2-3	NA	NA	CATSRVQDTDTQYF	TGTGCCACCAGCAGAGTACAGGACACAGATACGCAGTATTTT
TRBV4-3	TRBJ2-3	NA	NA	CASSQETGLGGQYF	TGCGCCAGCAGCCAAGAGACAGGGTTGGGGGGGCAGTATTTT
TRBV5-4	TRBJ2-3	NA	NA	CASSLARAGDTQYF	TGTGCCAGCAGCTTGGCTAGGGCGGGAGATACGCAGTATTTT
TRBV4-3	TRBJ2-1	NA	TRBD2	CASSQVALAVNNEQFF	TGCGCCAGCAGCCAAGTCGCACTAGCGGTAAACAATGAGCAGTTCTTC
TRBV6-1	TRBJ1-1	NA	NA	CASSPQGYNTEAFF	TGTGCCAGCAGTCCTCAGGGATACAACACTGAAGCTTTCTTT
TRBV5-1	TRBJ1-4	NA	NA	CASSLVAGQSATNEKLFF	TGCGCCAGCAGCTTGGTTGCCGGACAGAGTGCAACTAATGAAAAACTGTTTTTT
TRBV4-3	TRBJ2-1	few	TRBD1	CASSQDPGQYNEQFF	TGCGCCAGCAGCCAAGATCCGGGACAGTACAATGAGCAGTTCTTC
TRBV4-3	TRBJ2-7	NA	NA	CASSQDRERYEQYF	TGCGCCAGCAGCCAAGATCGGGAGCGGTACGAGCAGTACTTC